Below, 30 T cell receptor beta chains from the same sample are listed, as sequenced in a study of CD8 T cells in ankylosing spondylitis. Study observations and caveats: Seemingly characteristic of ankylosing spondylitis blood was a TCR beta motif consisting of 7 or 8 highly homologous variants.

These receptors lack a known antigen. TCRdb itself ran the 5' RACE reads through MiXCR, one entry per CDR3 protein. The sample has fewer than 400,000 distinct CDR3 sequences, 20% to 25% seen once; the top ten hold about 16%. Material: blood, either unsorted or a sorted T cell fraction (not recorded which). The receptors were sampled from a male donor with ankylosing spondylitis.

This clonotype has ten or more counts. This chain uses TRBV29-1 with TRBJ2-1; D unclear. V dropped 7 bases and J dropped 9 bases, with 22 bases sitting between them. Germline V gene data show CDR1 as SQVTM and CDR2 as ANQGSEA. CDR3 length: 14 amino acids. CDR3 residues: CSAWSRVPEAEQFF. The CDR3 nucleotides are TGCAGCGCCTGGTCCCGGGTACCTGAGGCTGAGCAGTTCTTC.

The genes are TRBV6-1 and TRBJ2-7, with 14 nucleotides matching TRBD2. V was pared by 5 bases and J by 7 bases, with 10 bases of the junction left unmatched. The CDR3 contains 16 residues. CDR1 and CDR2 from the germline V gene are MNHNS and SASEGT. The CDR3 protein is CASSREGLAGVGEQYF. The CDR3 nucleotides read TGTGCCAGCAGTCGAGAGGGACTAGCGGGAGTCGGGGAGCAGTACTTC.

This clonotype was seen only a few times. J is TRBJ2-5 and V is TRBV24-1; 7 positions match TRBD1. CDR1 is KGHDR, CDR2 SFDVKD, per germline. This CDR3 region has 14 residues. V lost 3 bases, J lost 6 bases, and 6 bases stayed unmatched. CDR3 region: CATSDIDRVKTQYF. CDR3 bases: TGTGCCACCAGTGATATCGACAGGGTAAAGACCCAGTACTTC.

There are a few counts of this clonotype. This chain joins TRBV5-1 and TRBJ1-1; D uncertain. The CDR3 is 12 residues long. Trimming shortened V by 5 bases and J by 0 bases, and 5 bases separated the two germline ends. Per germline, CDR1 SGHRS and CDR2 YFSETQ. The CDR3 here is CASSGVNTEAFF. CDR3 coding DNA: TGCGCCAGCAGTGGGGTGAACACTGAAGCTTTCTTT. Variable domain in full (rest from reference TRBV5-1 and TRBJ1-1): KAGVTQTPRYLIKTRGQQVTLSCSPISGHRSVSWYQQTPGQGLQFLFEYFSETQRNKGNFPGRFSGRQFSNSRSEMNVSTLELGDSALYLCASSGVNTEAFFGQGTRLTVV.

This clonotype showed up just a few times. The CDR3 nucleotides read TGCAGCCCAGGAAGAGCGGCCCTAGCCAAAAACATTCAGTACTTC. It translates to CSPGRAALAKNIQYF. The chain carries TRBV29-1 and TRBJ2-4; tentative D call: TRBD2 (5 bases). Germline loops: CDR1 SQVTM, CDR2 ANQGSEA. The CDR3 length is 15 residues. V was trimmed by 8 bases and J by 0 bases, leaving 17 bases between them. Full variable domain (remainder filled in from reference TRBV29-1 and TRBJ2-4): SAVISQKPSRDICQRGTSLTIQCQVDSQVTMMFWYRQQPGQSLTLIATANQGSEATYESGFVIDKFPISRPNLTFSTLTVSNMSPEDSSIYLCSPGRAALAKNIQYFGAGTRLSVL.

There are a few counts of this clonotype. The CDR3, as DNA: TGTGCCAGCAGCTTTCTATCAAACGGTGAAAAACTGTTTTTT. This sequence encodes CASSFLSNGEKLFF. The genes are TRBV7-9 and TRBJ1-4, with D hard to call. CDR1 and CDR2 from the germline V gene are SEHNR and FQNEAQ (reference sequence). Trimming stripped 3 bases from V and 7 bases from J, with 12 bases between. The CDR3 contains 14 residues. Full variable domain (remainder filled in from reference TRBV7-9 and TRBJ1-4): DTGVSQNPRHKITKRGQNVTFRCDPISEHNRLYWYRQTLGQGPEFLTYFQNEAQLEKSRLLSDRFSAERPKGSFSTLEIQRTEQGDSAMYLCASSFLSNGEKLFFGSGTQLSVL.

The CDR3 loop reads CASSLALARDNEQFF. The CDR3 bases are TGTGCCAGCAGCTTAGCGCTAGCGCGTGACAATGAGCAGTTCTTC. V is TRBV7-2 and J is TRBJ2-1; possible D gene TRBD2, 6 bases. The ends were cut back, 0 bases at V and 5 bases at J, with 11 bases in the middle. The CDR3 has 15 amino acids. Germline CDR1 SGHTA, CDR2 FQGNSA.

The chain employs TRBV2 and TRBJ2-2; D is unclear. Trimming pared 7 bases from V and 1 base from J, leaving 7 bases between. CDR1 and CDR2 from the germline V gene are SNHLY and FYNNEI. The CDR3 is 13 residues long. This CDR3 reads CASMIVNTGELFF. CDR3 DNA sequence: TGTGCCAGCATGATTGTGAACACCGGGGAGCTGTTTTTT.

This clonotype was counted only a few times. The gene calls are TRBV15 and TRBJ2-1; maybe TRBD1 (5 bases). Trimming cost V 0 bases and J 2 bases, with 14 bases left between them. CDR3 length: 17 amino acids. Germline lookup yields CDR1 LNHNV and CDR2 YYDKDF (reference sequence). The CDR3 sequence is CATSRDPQGRAYNEQFF. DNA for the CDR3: TGTGCCACCAGCAGAGATCCGCAGGGTCGGGCCTACAATGAGCAGTTCTTC.

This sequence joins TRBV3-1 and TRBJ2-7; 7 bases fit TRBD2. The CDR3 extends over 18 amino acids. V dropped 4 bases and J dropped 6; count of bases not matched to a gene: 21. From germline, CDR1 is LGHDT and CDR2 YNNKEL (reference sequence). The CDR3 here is CASSPPLGRGSHRREQYF. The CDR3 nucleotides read TGTGCCAGCAGCCCTCCCCTGGGGCGGGGGAGTCACCGCCGCGAGCAGTACTTC.

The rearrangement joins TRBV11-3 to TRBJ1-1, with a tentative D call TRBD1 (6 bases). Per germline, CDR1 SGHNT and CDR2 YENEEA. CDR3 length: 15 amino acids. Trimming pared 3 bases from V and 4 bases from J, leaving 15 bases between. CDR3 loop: CASSFSGAGSTEAFF. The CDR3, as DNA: TGTGCCAGCAGCTTTTCGGGGGCAGGGAGCACTGAAGCTTTCTTT.

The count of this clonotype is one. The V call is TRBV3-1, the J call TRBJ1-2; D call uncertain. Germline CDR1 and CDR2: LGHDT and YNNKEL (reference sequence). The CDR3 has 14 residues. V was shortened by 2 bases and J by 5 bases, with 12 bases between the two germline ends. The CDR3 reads CASSQRETRYGYTF. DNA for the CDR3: TGTGCCAGCAGCCAAAGAGAAACTAGGTATGGCTACACCTTC.

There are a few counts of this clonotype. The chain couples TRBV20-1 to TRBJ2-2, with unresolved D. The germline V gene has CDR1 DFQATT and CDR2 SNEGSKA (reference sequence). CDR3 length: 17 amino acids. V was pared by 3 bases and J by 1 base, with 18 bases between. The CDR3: CSARTLLGRLNTGELFF. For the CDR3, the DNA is TGCAGTGCTAGGACTCTTCTCGGTCGTTTGAACACCGGGGAGCTGTTTTTT.

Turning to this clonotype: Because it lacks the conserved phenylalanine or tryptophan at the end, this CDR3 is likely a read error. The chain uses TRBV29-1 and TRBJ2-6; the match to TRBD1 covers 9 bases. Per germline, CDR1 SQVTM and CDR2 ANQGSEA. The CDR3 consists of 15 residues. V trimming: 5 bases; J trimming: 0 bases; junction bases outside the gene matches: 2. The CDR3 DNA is TGCAGCGTTCGGGACAGGGTCTCTGGGGCCAACGTCCTGACTCTC. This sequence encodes CSVRDRVSGANVLTL.

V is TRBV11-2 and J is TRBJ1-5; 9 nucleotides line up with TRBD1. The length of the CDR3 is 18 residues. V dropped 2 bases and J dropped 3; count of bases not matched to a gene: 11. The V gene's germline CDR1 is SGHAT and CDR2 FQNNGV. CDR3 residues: CASSLNPPGTGLNQPQHF. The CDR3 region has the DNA TGTGCCAGCAGCTTAAACCCGCCCGGGACAGGGCTCAATCAGCCCCAGCATTTT.

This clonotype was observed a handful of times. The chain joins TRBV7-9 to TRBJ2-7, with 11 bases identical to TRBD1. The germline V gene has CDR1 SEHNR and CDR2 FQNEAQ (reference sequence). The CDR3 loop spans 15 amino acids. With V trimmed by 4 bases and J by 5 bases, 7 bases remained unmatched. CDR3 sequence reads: CASSSRTGGWNEQYF. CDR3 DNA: TGTGCCAGCAGCTCCCGGACAGGGGGCTGGAACGAGCAGTACTTC.

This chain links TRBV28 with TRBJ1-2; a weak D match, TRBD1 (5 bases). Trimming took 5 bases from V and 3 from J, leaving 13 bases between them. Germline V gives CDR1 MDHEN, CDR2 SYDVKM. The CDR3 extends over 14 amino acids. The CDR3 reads CASSGGGTDYGYTF. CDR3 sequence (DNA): TGTGCCAGCAGTGGGGGTGGTACGGACTATGGCTACACCTTC.

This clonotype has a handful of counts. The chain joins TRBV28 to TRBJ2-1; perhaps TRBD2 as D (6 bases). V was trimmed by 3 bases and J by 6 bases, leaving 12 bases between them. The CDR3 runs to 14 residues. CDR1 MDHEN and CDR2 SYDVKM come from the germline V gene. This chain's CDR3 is CASSLGGNINEQFF. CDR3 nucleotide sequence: TGTGCCAGCAGTTTGGGAGGCAACATCAATGAGCAGTTCTTC.

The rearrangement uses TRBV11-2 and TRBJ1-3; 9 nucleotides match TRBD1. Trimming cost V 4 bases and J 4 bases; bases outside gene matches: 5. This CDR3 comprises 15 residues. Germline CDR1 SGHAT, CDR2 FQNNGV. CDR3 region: CASSSDTGGGNTIYF. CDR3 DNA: TGTGCCAGCAGCTCGGATACAGGGGGCGGAAACACCATATATTTT. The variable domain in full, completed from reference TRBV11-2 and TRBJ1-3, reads EAGVAQSPRYKIIEKRQSVAFWCNPISGHATLYWYQQILGQGPKLLIQFQNNGVVDDSQLPKDRFSAERLKGVDSTLKIQPAKLEDSAVYLCASSSDTGGGNTIYFGEGSWLTVV.

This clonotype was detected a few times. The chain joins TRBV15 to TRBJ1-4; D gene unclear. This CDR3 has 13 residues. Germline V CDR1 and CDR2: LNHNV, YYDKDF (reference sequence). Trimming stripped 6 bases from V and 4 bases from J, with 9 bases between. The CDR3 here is CATRTSHNEKLFF. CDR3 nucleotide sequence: TGTGCCACCAGGACATCTCATAATGAAAAACTGTTTTTT.

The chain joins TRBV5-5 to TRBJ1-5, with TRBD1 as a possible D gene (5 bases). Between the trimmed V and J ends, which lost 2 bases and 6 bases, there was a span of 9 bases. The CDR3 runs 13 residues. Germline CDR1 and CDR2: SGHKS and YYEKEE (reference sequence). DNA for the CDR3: TGTGCCAGCAGCTTTCAGGGTACTCAGCCCCAGCATTTT. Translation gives CASSFQGTQPQHF.

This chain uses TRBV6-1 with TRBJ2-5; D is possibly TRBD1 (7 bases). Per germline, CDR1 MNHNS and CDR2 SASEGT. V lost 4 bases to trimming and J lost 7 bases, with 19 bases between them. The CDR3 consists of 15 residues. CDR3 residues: CASSGAGGGGWTQYF. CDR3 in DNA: TGTGCCAGCAGTGGGGCAGGGGGTGGGGGGTGGACCCAGTACTTC.

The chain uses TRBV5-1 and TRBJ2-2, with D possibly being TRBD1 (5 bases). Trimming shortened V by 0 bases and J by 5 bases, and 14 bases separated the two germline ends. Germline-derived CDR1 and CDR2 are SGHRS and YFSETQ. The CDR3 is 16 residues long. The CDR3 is CASSLAVTGGTGELFF. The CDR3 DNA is TGCGCCAGCAGCTTGGCGGTAACAGGTGGGACCGGGGAGCTGTTTTTT.

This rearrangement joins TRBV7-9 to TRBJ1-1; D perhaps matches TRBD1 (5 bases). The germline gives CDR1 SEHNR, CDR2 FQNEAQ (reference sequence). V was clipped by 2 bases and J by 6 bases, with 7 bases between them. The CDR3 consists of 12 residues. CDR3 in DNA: TGTGCCAGCAGCTTAACGGGGGCTGAAGCTTTCTTT. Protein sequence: CASSLTGAEAFF. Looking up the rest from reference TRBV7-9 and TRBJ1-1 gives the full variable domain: DTGVSQNPRHKITKRGQNVTFRCDPISEHNRLYWYRQTLGQGPEFLTYFQNEAQLEKSRLLSDRFSAERPKGSFSTLEIQRTEQGDSAMYLCASSLTGAEAFFGQGTRLTVV.

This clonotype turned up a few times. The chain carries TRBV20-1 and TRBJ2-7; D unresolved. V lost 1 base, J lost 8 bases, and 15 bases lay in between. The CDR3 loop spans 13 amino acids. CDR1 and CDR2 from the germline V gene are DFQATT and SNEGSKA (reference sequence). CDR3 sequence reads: CSARGPGPAKQYF. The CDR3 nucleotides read TGCAGTGCTAGAGGCCCCGGACCAGCGAAGCAGTACTTC.

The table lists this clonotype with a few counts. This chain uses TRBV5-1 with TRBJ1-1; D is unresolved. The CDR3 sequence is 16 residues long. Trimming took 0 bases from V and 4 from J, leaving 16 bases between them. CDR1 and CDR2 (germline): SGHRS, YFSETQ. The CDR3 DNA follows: TGCGCCAGCAGCTTGGGGAGCTCGGTGGGCAGCACTGAAGCTTTCTTT. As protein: CASSLGSSVGSTEAFF. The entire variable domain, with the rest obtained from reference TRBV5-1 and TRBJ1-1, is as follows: KAGVTQTPRYLIKTRGQQVTLSCSPISGHRSVSWYQQTPGQGLQFLFEYFSETQRNKGNFPGRFSGRQFSNSRSEMNVSTLELGDSALYLCASSLGSSVGSTEAFFGQGTRLTVV.

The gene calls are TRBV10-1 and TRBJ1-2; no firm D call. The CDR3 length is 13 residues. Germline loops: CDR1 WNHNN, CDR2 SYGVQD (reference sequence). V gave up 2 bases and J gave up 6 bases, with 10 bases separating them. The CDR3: CASSEMGRDGYTF. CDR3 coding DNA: TGCGCCAGCAGTGAGATGGGTAGGGATGGCTACACCTTC.

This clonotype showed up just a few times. CDR3 nucleotide sequence: TGTGCCAGCAGGGCTCCACGGGACAGGGGGAATCAGCCCCAGCATTTT. Protein product: CASRAPRDRGNQPQHF. This rearrangement joins TRBV2 to TRBJ1-5; the match to TRBD1 covers 11 bases. The V and J ends lost 6 bases and 4 bases, in that order; junction bases with no gene match: 8. The CDR3 contains 16 residues. The germline CDR1 and CDR2 sequences are SNHLY and FYNNEI.

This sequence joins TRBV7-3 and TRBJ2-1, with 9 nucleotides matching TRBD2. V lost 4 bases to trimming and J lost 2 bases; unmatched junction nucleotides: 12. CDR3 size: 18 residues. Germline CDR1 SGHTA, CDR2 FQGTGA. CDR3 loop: CASSSSKIAGDAYNEQFF. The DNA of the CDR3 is TGTGCCAGCAGCTCTAGTAAGATAGCGGGAGACGCCTACAATGAGCAGTTCTTC.

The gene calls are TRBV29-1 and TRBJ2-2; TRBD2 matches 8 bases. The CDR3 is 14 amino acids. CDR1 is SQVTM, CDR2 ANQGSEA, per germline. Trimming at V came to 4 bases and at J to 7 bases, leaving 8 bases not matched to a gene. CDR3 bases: TGCAGCGTTGTTGTAGCGGGACCGAACGGGGAGCTGTTTTTT. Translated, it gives CSVVVAGPNGELFF.